The source of this T cell receptor beta chain is a study of blood T cell repertoires in COVID-19 (TCRdb year 2020). As for the study more broadly: Collaborator samples came from the United States, Italy and Spain and covered acute and convalescent phases of COVID-19. The material from the prospective study consisted of cDNA or gDNA derived from T cells, B-cell-depleted T cells, or PBMCs. The dataset comprised deeply sampled blood TCRbeta repertoires from subjects exposed to, actively infected with, or recovered from COVID-19. The repertoires were released in a freely available public database meant as a resource for research on the immune response to SARS-CoV-2. Samples were obtained from the ongoing ImmuneRACE study (first 160 participants) and from 1,254 subjects provided by 6 global collaborators. Nearly every sample came with metadata listing a de-identified subject ID, COVID-19 status, age in years and sex. Where available, HLA class I and class II types were taken from metadata supplied by the sample provider and were not determined by assay-based typing.

Participants in the prospective study were aged roughly 18 to 100 years, lived in 24 United States geographic areas, and enrolled through a virtual design. Cohort assignment in the prospective study relied on participant-reported clinical history from a screening survey and a study questionnaire. For ImmuneRACE Cohort 3, a participant was defined as recovered based on two consecutive negative NP/OP PCR tests, clearance by a healthcare professional, or resolution of symptoms. Mobile phlebotomists in the prospective study collected whole blood, serum and a nasopharyngeal or oropharyngeal swab from every participant. Participants in the prospective study had the option to provide additional blood draws and questionnaires over an approximately 2-month period. Prospective study blood samples were shipped either frozen or at room temperature before DNA extraction. General conclusions and limits of the study: How much clinical and demographic metadata was included differed by source and by participant, and the metadata was provided uncurated.

In its sample, this clone was seen once. Its antigen specificity is not known. Base-call qualities are not available, and no considerably larger clone is one nucleotide away. Counted from cysteine to phenylalanine, this CDR3 has 15 amino acids. Only the CDR3 portion is preserved as DNA: 45 bases, with reading frame beginning at the first base. CDR1 and CDR2 are read off the germline V gene (reference sequence) as MNHEY and SMNVEV. The junction shows trimming of 8 bases on V and 7 bases on J, and the gene matches do not reach 12 bases of it. TCRbeta CDR3 regions were amplified from genomic DNA using the immunoSEQ Assay, a bias-controlled multiplex PCR. As for how the authors treated the data: Nucleated cell counts per sample were estimated from amplification of reference gene primers within the assay. To quantify the absolute abundance of each unique TCRbeta CDR3 rearrangement, sequence reads were collapsed and filtered. For each sample, productive Simpson clonality was calculated as the square root of Simpson's diversity index over productive rearrangements. Entries here come from immuneACCESS through TCRdb and include only in-frame sequences with V and J called. Some clones fail to appear in such tables; in the studies checked, an unresolved V gene covers under half of the shortfall, and the cause of the remainder is unknown. V and J calls plus clone size are reproduced from that table; the DNA served to infer D and trimming. Recorded for this sample are under 350,000 clones; around 90% of them occurred a single time. The ten biggest clones cover about 1.7% of the sample.

The specimen sequenced was PBMCs or T cells enriched from blood (not recorded which). The V gene is TRBV27 and the J gene is TRBJ2-1, with 9 central nucleotides matching TRBD2. This receptor was obtained from a woman aged 40 to 50 who had recovered from COVID-19. The DNA is TGTGCCAGCTTAATAGCGGGAGCAGGGATGAATGAGCAGTTCTTC. The encoded protein is CASLIAGAGMNEQFF.